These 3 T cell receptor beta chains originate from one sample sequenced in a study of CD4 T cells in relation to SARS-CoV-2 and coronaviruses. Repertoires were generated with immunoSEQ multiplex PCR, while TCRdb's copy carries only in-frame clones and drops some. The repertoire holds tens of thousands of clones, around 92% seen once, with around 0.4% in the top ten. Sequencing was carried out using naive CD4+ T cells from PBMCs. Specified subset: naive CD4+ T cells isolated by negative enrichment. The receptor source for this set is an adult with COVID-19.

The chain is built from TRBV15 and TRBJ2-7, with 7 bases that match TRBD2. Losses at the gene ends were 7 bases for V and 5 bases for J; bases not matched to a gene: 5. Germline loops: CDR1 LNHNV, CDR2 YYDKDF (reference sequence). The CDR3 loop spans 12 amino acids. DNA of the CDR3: TGTGCCACCATGGGGGGGGGACACGAGCAGTACTTC. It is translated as CATMGGGHEQYF. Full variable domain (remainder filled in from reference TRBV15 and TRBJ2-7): DAMVIQNPRYQVTQFGKPVTLSCSQTLNHNVMYWYQQKSSQAPKLLFHYYDKDFNNEADTPDNFQSRRPNTSFCFLDIRSPGLGDTAMYLCATMGGGHEQYFGPGTRLTVT.

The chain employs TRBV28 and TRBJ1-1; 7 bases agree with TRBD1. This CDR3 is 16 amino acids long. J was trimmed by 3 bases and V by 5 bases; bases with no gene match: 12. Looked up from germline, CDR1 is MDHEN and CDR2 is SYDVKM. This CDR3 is CASSTNPGQRDTEAFF. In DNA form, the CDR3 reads TGTGCCAGCAGTACTAACCCGGGACAGAGAGACACTGAAGCTTTCTTT.

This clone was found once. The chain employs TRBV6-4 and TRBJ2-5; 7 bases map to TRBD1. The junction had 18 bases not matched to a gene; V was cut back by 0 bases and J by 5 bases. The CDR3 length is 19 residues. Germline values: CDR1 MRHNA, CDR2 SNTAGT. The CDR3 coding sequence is TGTGCCAGCAGTGACTCCCGACAGGGTTCGGGGACGTTAGGGGAGACCCAGTACTTC. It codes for CASSDSRQGSGTLGETQYF.